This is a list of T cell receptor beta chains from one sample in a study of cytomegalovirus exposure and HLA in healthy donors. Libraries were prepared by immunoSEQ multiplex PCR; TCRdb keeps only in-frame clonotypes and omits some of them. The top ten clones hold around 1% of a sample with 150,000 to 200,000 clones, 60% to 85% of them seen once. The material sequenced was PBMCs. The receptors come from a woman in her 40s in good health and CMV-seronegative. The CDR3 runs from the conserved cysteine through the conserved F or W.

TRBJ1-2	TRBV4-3	CASSQDRREQGYTF
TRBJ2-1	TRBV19	CASSNGREAYNEQFF
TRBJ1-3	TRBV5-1	CASSPQQGGVSGNTIYF
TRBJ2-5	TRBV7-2	CASTSSGWGETQYF
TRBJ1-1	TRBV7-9	CASSLTRGFTEAFF
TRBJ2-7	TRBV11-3	CASNRDSAYEQYF
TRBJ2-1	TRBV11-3	CASSPRYNEQFF
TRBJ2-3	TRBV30	CARRGPGTDTQYF
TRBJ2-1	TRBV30	CAWKTARGSYNEQFF
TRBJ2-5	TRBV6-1	CASSPYGSGQTQYF
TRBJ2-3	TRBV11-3	CASSSRDTQNTDTQYF